These 21 T cell receptor beta chains originate from one sample sequenced in a study of cytomegalovirus exposure and HLA in healthy donors. PCR amplification relied on 60 Vbeta primers (plus 13 Jbeta primers). Assay: immunoSEQ multiplex PCR; the TCRdb copy retains only in-frame clones and omits some. The data hold approximately 120,000 clones, with around 76% observed a single time. The sample was PBMCs. The receptors come from a woman aged 55-70 years in good health and CMV-seropositive.

The chain carries TRBV19 and TRBJ2-5; 7 bases match TRBD1. Germline trimming cut 5 bases from V and 8 bases from J; bases unmatched to any gene: 14. CDR1 is LNHDA and CDR2 is SQIVND in the germline V gene (reference sequence). There are 15 residues in the CDR3. CDR3: CASSQLWDSLDTQYF. The CDR3, as DNA: TGTGCCAGTAGTCAACTATGGGACAGCCTGGATACCCAGTACTTC.

The chain is built from TRBV6-1 and TRBJ2-2; tentatively, D is TRBD1 (6 bases). Germline assignment: CDR1 MNHNS and CDR2 SASEGT. Trimming took off 11 bases at V and 3 bases at J, with 13 bases between the two ends. The CDR3 has 13 amino acids. CDR3 sequence (DNA): TGTGCCTCTTCTCCAGGGGACACCGGGGAGCTGTTTTTT. This translates into CASSPGDTGELFF.

The rearrangement joins TRBV30 to TRBJ2-3, with a weak D call TRBD1 (5 bases). Germline V CDR1 and CDR2: GTSNPN, SVGIG (reference sequence). CDR3 length: 16 amino acids. Trimming shortened V by 0 bases and J by 4 bases, and 17 bases separated the two germline ends. In nucleotides, the CDR3 is TGTGCCTGGAGTGTTGGACACCTAATTGGGGCAGATACGCAGTATTTT. This codes for CAWSVGHLIGADTQYF.

The V gene is TRBV5-1, the J gene TRBJ2-7; D is possibly TRBD2 (7 bases). Trimming pared 1 base from V and 3 bases from J, leaving 17 bases between. The CDR3 totals 16 residues. CDR1 SGHRS and CDR2 YFSETQ come from the germline V gene. The CDR3 loop is CASSLQYREGNYEQYF. CDR3 coding DNA: TGCGCCAGCAGCTTGCAATACAGGGAGGGCAACTACGAGCAGTACTTC.

Only a few counts were recorded for this clone. The chain carries TRBV5-1 and TRBJ2-7; 9 bases match TRBD1. This CDR3 spans 15 amino acids. Germline values: CDR1 SGHRS, CDR2 YFSETQ. V was pared by 0 bases and J by 3 bases, with 4 bases of the junction left unmatched. The CDR3 protein is CASSLAGQGNYEQYF. The CDR3, as DNA: TGCGCCAGCAGCTTGGCGGGACAGGGAAACTACGAGCAGTACTTC. Together with reference TRBV5-1 and TRBJ2-7, the CDR3 gives the full variable domain: KAGVTQTPRYLIKTRGQQVTLSCSPISGHRSVSWYQQTPGQGLQFLFEYFSETQRNKGNFPGRFSGRQFSNSRSEMNVSTLELGDSALYLCASSLAGQGNYEQYFGPGTRLTVT.

V is TRBV28 and J is TRBJ1-6; the match to TRBD1 covers 9 bases. This CDR3 spans 16 amino acids. The germline gives CDR1 MDHEN, CDR2 SYDVKM. The V segment lost 6 bases and the J segment 9 bases; nucleotides outside the gene matches: 12. CDR3 in amino acids: CASSSISNRGLSPLHF. DNA of the CDR3: TGTGCCAGCAGCAGCATATCAAACAGGGGGCTTTCACCCCTCCACTTT.

This clone showed up just a few times. The CDR3 bases are TGTGCCATCAATTCCCCCAGGGGGCTACCCGCTTTCTTT. Translating gives CAINSPRGLPAFF. The chain carries TRBV10-3 and TRBJ1-1; TRBD1 agrees at 8 bases. The J segment lost 11 bases and the V segment lost 7 bases, leaving 12 bases of the junction unmatched. Looked up from germline, CDR1 is ENHRY and CDR2 is SYGVKD. The CDR3 extends over 13 amino acids.

The J gene is TRBJ2-7, the V gene TRBV11-3; 7 bases are shared with TRBD1. The V and J ends lost 4 bases and 4 bases, in that order; junction bases with no gene match: 1. There are 12 residues in the CDR3. CDR1 and CDR2 (germline): SGHNT, YENEEA. CDR3: CASSSTGYEQYF. For the CDR3, the DNA is TGTGCCAGCAGCTCGACAGGGTACGAGCAGTACTTC. The complete variable domain, with remaining parts taken from reference TRBV11-3 and TRBJ2-7, reads EAGVVQSPRYKIIEKKQPVAFWCNPISGHNTLYWYLQNLGQGPELLIRYENEEAVDDSQLPKDRFSAERLKGVDSTLKIQPAELGDSAVYLCASSSTGYEQYFGPGTRLTVT.

This chain uses TRBV9 with TRBJ2-7; 9 bases are a match to TRBD1. Trimming took 3 bases from V and 0 from J; bases not matched to a gene: 4. From germline, CDR1 is SGDLS and CDR2 YYNGEE. The CDR3 is made up of 15 amino acids. The chain's CDR3 is CASSAGTGSSYEQYF. The DNA of the CDR3 is TGTGCCAGCAGCGCGGGGACAGGGAGCTCCTACGAGCAGTACTTC.

The chain carries TRBV19 and TRBJ1-1; TRBD1 is a possible D gene (5 bases). This CDR3 region has 15 residues. From germline, CDR1 is LNHDA and CDR2 SQIVND (reference sequence). The V gene lost 1 base and the J gene lost 1 base, with 10 bases spanning the gap. CDR3 sequence (DNA): TGTGCCAGTAGTATAGTTGGCGGGGCGAACACTGAAGCTTTCTTT. This encodes CASSIVGGANTEAFF.

The V call is TRBV30, the J call TRBJ1-5, with no clear D. CDR1 and CDR2 from the germline V gene are GTSNPN and SVGIG (reference sequence). This CDR3 spans 16 amino acids. V gave up 2 bases and J gave up 0 bases, with 14 bases separating them. As DNA, the CDR3 is TGTGCCTGGAGTTCCCCGACAAGCTATAGCAATCAGCCCCAGCATTTT. The encoded protein is CAWSSPTSYSNQPQHF.

This sequence joins TRBV7-9 and TRBJ1-1; D is uncertain. Between the trimmed V and J ends, which lost 5 bases and 1 base, there was a span of 17 bases. The CDR3 has 16 amino acids. CDR1 is SEHNR, CDR2 FQNEAQ, per germline (reference sequence). Here the CDR3 DNA reads TGTGCCAGCAGCCTCCAACCCGACACCTGGAACACTGAAGCTTTCTTT. Amino acids: CASSLQPDTWNTEAFF.

The V call is TRBV30, the J call TRBJ2-1; D gene ambiguous. CDR1 and CDR2 from the germline V gene are GTSNPN and SVGIG (reference sequence). The length of the CDR3 is 15 residues. Trimming left V 2 bases short and J 4 bases short, with 15 bases between. The CDR3, as DNA: TGTGCCTGGAGTAGGCGCGGCCAAATATACAATGAGCAGTTCTTC. Encoded protein: CAWSRRGQIYNEQFF. The complete variable domain, with remaining parts taken from reference TRBV30 and TRBJ2-1, reads SQTIHQWPATLVQPVGSPLSLECTVEGTSNPNLYWYRQAAGRGLQLLFYSVGIGQISSEVPQNLSASRPQDRQFILSSKKLLLSDSGFYLCAWSRRGQIYNEQFFGPGTRLTVL.

This clone came up once. The V call is TRBV18, the J call TRBJ2-3, with 7 bases lining up with TRBD2. The germline gives CDR1 KGHSH, CDR2 LQKENI. CDR3 length: 14 residues. Germline trimming cut 2 bases from V and 6 bases from J; bases unmatched to any gene: 5. The CDR3 DNA follows: TGTGCCAGCTCACCAATGGGAGGGACTGATACGCAGTATTTT. Residues: CASSPMGGTDTQYF.

The chain links TRBV7-2 to TRBJ2-3; 8 nucleotides align to TRBD2. The CDR3 runs 16 residues. Germline V gene data show CDR1 as SGHTA and CDR2 as FQGNSA. The junction had 11 bases not matched to a gene; V was cut back by 7 bases and J by 2 bases. The CDR3 coding sequence is TGTGCCAGCATGAGCGGGGGCGGTACCTACACAGATACGCAGTATTTT. Its translation: CASMSGGGTYTDTQYF. The variable domain in full, completed from reference TRBV7-2 and TRBJ2-3, reads GAGVSQSPSNKVTEKGKDVELRCDPISGHTALYWYRQSLGQGLEFLIYFQGNSAPDKSGLPSDRFSAERTGGSVSTLTIQRTQQEDSAVYLCASMSGGGTYTDTQYFGPGTRLTVL.

The chain links TRBV4-3 to TRBJ1-1; D ambiguous. V lost 4 bases and J 1 base, leaving 10 bases between the germline ends. The length of the CDR3 is 14 residues. Germline assignment: CDR1 LGHNA and CDR2 YSLEER. CDR3 protein: CASSRSTWNTEAFF. The DNA for the CDR3 is TGCGCCAGCAGCCGATCGACATGGAACACTGAAGCTTTCTTT.

The chain employs TRBV4-2 and TRBJ2-2; possible D gene TRBD1, 6 bases. Looked up from germline, CDR1 is LGHNA and CDR2 is YNFKEQ. The CDR3 consists of 14 residues. V lost 6 bases to trimming and J lost 6 bases, with 14 bases between them. CDR3 nucleotides: TGTGCCAGCAGTTCGACAGGATGGGCCGGGGAGCTGTTTTTT. This translates into CASSSTGWAGELFF.

The chain couples TRBV15 to TRBJ2-4, with 10 bases aligning to TRBD2. V was clipped by 2 bases and J by 7 bases; unmatched bases: 8. The germline gives CDR1 LNHNV, CDR2 YYDKDF (reference sequence). The CDR3 totals 16 residues. CDR3 loop: CATSRTQLAGYNIQYF. The CDR3 bases are TGTGCCACCAGCAGAACTCAACTAGCGGGGTATAACATTCAGTACTTC.

The chain combines TRBV5-1 with TRBJ2-5; TRBD1 matches 8 bases. CDR3 size: 14 residues. CDR1 and CDR2 from the germline V gene are SGHRS and YFSETQ. Trimming removed 2 bases from V and 4 bases from J; junction bases left unmatched: 4. CDR3 amino acids: CASSLGDRGETQYF. DNA of the CDR3: TGCGCCAGCAGCTTAGGTGACAGGGGAGAGACCCAGTACTTC.

This sequence joins TRBV13 and TRBJ1-3; TRBD1 matches at 9 bases. The germline CDR1 and CDR2 sequences are PRHDT and FYEKMQ (reference sequence). This CDR3 has 15 amino acids. The J segment lost 3 bases and the V segment lost 4 bases, leaving 4 bases of the junction unmatched. The CDR3 DNA reads TGTGCCAGCAGCTCACAGGGGGCATATGGAAACACCATATATTTT. This codes for CASSSQGAYGNTIYF.

This clone was picked up a small number of times. The rearrangement joins TRBV30 to TRBJ2-6; 10 bases align to TRBD1. Per the germline V gene, CDR1 is GTSNPN and CDR2 is SVGIG (reference sequence). Trimming at V came to 0 bases and at J to 0 bases, leaving 2 bases not matched to a gene. This CDR3 comprises 17 residues. The CDR3 bases are TGTGCCTGGAGTGTAGACAGGGGGCGCTCTGGGGCCAACGTCCTGACTTTC. It specifies CAWSVDRGRSGANVLTF.